This T cell receptor beta chain is drawn from a study of CD8+ T cells in alopecia areata. Study at large: Tofacitinib administration to treated patients was oral, at 5 to 10 mg twice daily. Points from the study as a whole: Tofacitinib significantly reduced both scalp clonality and expanded CD8+ clones among the top 100.

RNA was extracted and reverse transcribed into cDNA as the sequencing template. Sequencing used immunoSEQ multiplex PCR; TCRdb keeps in-frame clones, though not all of them. Seen here are 150,000 to 200,000 clones, 64% observed once, and the top ten hold about 1.3%. Trimming cost V 0 bases and J 5 bases, with 8 bases left between them. Germline CDR1 and CDR2: LGHNA and YSLEER. The CDR3 length is 15 residues. Treatment: oral pan-JAK inhibitor, 5-10 mg twice daily. Patients with alopecia areata provided lesional scalp punch biopsies as well as peripheral blood. This clone was seen a few times. Its antigen is not known.

The source of this sequence is a human donor with alopecia areata. V and J are TRBV4-3 and TRBJ1-6; TRBD1 is a possible D gene (5 bases). The input for sequencing was CD4+ T cells sorted from blood, taken between weeks 49 and 50, from a patient treated with tofacitinib. CDR3 region: CASSQEKGNNSPLHF. The DNA for the CDR3 is TGCGCCAGCAGCCAAGAAAAGGGGAATAATTCACCCCTCCACTTT.